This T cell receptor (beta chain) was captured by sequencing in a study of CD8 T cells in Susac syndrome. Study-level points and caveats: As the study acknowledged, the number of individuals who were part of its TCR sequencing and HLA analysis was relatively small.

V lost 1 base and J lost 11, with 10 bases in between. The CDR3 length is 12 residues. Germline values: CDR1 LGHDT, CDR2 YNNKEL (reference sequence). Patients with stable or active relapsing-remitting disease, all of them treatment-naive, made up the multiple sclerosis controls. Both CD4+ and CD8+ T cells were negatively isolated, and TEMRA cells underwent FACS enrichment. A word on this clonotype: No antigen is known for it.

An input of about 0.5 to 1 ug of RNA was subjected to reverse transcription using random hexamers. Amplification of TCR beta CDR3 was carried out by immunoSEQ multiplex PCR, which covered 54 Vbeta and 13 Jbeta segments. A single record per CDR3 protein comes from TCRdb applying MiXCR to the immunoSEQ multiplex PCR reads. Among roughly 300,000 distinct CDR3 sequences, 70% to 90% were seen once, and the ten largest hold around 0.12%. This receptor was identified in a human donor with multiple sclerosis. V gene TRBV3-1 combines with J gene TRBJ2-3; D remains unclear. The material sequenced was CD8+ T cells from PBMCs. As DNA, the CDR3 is TGTGCCAGCAGCCAAGCGGGCCCGGAGCAGTATTTT. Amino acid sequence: CASSQAGPEQYF.